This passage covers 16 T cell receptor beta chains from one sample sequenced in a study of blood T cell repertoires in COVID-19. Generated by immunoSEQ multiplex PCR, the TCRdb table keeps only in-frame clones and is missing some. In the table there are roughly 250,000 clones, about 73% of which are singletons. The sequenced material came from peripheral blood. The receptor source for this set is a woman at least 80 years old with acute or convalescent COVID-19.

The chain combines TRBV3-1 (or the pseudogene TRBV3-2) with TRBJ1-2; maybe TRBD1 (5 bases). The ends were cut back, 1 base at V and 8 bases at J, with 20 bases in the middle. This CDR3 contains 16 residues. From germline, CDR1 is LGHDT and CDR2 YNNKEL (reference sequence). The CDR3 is CASSQGRGGIPIGYTF. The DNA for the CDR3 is TGTGCCAGCAGCCAAGGTCGGGGCGGGATACCGATCGGCTACACCTTC.

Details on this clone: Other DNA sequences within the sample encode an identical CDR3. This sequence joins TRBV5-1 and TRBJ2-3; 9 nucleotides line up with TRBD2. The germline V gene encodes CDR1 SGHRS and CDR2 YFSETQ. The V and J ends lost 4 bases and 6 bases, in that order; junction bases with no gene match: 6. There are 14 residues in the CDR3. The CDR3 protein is CASSPGTSPDTQYF. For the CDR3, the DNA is TGCGCCAGCAGCCCCGGGACTAGCCCCGATACGCAGTATTTT. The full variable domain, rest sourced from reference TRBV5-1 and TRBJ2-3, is KAGVTQTPRYLIKTRGQQVTLSCSPISGHRSVSWYQQTPGQGLQFLFEYFSETQRNKGNFPGRFSGRQFSNSRSEMNVSTLELGDSALYLCASSPGTSPDTQYFGPGTRLTVL.

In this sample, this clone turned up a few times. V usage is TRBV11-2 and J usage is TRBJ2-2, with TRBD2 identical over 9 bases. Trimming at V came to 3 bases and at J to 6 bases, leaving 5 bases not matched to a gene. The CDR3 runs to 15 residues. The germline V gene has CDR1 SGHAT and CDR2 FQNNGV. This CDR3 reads CASSFVAGGAGELFF. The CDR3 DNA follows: TGTGCCAGCAGCTTTGTGGCGGGAGGGGCCGGGGAGCTGTTTTTT.

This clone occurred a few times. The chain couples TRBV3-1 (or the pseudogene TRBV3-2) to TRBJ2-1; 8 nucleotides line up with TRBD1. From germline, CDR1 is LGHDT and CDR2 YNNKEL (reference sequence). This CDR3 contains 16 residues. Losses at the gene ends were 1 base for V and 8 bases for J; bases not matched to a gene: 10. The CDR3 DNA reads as TGTGCCAGCAGCCAAGTTATCTGGACAGGGAGGTATGAGCAGTTCTTC. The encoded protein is CASSQVIWTGRYEQFF.

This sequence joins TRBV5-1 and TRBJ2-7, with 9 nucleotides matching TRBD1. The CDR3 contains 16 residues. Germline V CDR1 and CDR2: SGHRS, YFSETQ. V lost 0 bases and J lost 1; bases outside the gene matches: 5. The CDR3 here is CASSLVPTGGSYEQYF. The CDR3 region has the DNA TGCGCCAGCAGCTTGGTTCCGACAGGGGGTTCCTACGAGCAGTACTTC.

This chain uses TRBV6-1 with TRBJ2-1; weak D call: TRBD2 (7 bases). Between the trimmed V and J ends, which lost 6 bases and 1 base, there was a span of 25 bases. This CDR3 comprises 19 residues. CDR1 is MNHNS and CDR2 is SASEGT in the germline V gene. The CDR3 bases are TGTGCCAGCAGGGAAAGGTGGCAGGGGAGGGGTTGGTCCTACAATGAGCAGTTCTTC. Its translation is CASRERWQGRGWSYNEQFF.

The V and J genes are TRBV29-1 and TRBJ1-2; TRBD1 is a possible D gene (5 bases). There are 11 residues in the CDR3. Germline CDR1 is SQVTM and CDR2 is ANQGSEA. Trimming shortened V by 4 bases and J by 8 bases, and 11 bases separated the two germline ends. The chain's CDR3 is CSVGRARGYTF. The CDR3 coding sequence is TGCAGCGTTGGCAGGGCCCGGGGCTACACCTTC. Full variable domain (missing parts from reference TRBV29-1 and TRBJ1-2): SAVISQKPSRDICQRGTSLTIQCQVDSQVTMMFWYRQQPGQSLTLIATANQGSEATYESGFVIDKFPISRPNLTFSTLTVSNMSPEDSSIYLCSVGRARGYTFGSGTRLTVV.

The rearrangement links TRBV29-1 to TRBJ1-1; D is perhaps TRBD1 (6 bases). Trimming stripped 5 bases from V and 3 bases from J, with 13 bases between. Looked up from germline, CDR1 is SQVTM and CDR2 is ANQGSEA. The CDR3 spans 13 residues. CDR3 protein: CSVMDSLHTEAFF. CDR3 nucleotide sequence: TGCAGCGTTATGGACAGCCTACACACTGAAGCTTTCTTT. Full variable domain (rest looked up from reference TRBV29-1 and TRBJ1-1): SAVISQKPSRDICQRGTSLTIQCQVDSQVTMMFWYRQQPGQSLTLIATANQGSEATYESGFVIDKFPISRPNLTFSTLTVSNMSPEDSSIYLCSVMDSLHTEAFFGQGTRLTVV.

The CDR3 region has the DNA TGTGCCACCCGCGGCTGGCTAGCGGGAAATCAAGAGACCCAGTACTTC. Translation: CATRGWLAGNQETQYF. The chain joins TRBV6-6 to TRBJ2-5; 9 nucleotides agree with TRBD2. Germline V gives CDR1 MNHNY, CDR2 SVGAGI (reference sequence). The V gene end was trimmed by 10 bases and the J gene end by 2 bases; junction bases not matched to a gene: 14. There are 16 residues in the CDR3.

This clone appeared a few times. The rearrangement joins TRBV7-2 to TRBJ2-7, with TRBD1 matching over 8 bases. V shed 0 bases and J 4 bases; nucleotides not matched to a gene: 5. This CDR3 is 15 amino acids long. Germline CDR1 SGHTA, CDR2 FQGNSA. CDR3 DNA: TGTGCCAGCAGCTTAGCCGGGACAGGAGGTTACGAGCAGTACTTC. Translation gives CASSLAGTGGYEQYF.

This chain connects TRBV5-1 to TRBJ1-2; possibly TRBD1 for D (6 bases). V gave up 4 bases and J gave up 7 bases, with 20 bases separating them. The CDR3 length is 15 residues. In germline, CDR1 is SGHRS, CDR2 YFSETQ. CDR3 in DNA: TGCGCCAGCAGCCCATCACAGGGTCGAAACGTTGGCTACACCTTC. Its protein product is CASSPSQGRNVGYTF.

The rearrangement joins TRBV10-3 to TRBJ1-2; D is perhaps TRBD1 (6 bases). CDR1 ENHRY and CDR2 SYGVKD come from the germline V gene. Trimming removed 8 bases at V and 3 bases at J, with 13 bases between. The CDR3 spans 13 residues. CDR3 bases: TGTGCCATCGGGAGACAGGAGCACTATGGCTACACCTTC. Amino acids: CAIGRQEHYGYTF.

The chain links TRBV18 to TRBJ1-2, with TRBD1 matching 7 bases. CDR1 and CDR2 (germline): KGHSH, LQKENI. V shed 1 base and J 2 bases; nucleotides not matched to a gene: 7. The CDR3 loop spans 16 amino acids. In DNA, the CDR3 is TGTGCCAGCTCACCACAGGGGGCTATTTTAAACTATGGCTACACCTTC. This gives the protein CASSPQGAILNYGYTF.

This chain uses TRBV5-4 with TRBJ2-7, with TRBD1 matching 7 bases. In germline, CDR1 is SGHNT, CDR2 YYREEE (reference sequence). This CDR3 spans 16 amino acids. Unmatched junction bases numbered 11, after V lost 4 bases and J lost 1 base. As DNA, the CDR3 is TGTGCCAGCAGCACGAGACAGGGTAAGATTTCCTACGAGCAGTACTTC. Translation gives CASSTRQGKISYEQYF.

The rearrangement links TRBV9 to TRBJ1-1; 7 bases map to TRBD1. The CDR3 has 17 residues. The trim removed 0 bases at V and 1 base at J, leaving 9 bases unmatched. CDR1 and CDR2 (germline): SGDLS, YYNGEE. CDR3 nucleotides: TGTGCCAGCAGCGTAGATGTACAGGGACAGTCGAACACTGAAGCTTTCTTT. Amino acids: CASSVDVQGQSNTEAFF. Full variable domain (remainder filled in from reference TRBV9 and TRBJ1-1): DSGVTQTPKHLITATGQRVTLRCSPRSGDLSVYWYQQSLDQGLQFLIQYYNGEERAKGNILERFSAQQFPDLHSELNLSSLELGDSALYFCASSVDVQGQSNTEAFFGQGTRLTVV.

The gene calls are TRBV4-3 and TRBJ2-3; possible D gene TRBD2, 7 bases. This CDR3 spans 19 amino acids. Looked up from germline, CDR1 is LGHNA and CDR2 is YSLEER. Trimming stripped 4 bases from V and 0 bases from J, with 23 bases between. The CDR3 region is CASSPGAGATIKSTDTQYF. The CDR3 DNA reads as TGCGCCAGCAGCCCGGGGGCGGGGGCCACAATAAAAAGCACAGATACGCAGTATTTT.